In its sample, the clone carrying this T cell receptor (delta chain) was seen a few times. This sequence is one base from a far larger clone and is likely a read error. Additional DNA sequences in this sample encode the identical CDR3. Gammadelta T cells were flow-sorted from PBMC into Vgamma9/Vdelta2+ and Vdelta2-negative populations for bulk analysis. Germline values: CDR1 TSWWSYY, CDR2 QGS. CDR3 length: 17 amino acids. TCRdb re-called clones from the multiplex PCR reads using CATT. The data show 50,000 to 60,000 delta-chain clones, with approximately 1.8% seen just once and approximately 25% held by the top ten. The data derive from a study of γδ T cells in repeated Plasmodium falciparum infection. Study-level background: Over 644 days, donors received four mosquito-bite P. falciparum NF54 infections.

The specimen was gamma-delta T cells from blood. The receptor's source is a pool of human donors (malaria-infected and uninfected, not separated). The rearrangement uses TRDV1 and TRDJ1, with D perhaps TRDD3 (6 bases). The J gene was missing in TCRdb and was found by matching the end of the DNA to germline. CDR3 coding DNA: TGTGCTCTTGGAGAACTGCTGGGGCCATGGTACACCGATAAACTCATCTTT. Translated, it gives CALGELLGPWYTDKLIF.